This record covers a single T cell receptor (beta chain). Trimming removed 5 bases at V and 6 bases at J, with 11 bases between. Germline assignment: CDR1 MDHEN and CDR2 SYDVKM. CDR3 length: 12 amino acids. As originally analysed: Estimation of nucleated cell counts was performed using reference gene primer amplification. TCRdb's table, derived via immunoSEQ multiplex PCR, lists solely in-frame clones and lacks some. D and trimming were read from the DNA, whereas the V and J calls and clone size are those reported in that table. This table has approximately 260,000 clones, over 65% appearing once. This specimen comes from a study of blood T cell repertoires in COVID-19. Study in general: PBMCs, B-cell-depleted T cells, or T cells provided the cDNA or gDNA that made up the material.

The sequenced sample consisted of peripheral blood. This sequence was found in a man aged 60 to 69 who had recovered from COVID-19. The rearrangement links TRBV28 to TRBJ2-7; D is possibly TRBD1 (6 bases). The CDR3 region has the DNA TGTGCCAGCAGTCCCCCGACAGGCGAGCAGTACTTC. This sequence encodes CASSPPTGEQYF.